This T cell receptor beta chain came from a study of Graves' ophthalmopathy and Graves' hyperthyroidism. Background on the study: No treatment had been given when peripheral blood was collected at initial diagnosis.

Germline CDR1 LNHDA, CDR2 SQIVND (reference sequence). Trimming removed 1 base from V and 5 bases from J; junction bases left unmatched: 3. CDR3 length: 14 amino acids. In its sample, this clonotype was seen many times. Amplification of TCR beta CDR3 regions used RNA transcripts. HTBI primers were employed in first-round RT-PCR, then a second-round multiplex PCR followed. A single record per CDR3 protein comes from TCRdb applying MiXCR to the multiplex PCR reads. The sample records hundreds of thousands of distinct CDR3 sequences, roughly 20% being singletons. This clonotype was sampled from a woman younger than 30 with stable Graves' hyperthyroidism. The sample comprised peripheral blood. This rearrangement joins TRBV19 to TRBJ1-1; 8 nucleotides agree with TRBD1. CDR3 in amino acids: CASSIGRGQTEAFF. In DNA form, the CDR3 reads TGTGCCAGTAGTATAGGCAGGGGGCAGACTGAAGCTTTCTTT.